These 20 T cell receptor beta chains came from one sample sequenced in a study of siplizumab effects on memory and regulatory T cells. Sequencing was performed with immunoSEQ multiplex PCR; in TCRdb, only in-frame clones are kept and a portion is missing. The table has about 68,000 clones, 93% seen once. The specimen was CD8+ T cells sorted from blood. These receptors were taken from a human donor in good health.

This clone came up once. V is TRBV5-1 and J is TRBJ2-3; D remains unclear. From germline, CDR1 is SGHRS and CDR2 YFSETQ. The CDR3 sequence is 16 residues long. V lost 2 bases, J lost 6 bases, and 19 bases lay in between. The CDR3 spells CASSFGPTAPADTQYF. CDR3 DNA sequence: TGCGCCAGCAGCTTTGGCCCCACGGCACCCGCGGATACGCAGTATTTT. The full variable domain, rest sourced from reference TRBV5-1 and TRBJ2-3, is KAGVTQTPRYLIKTRGQQVTLSCSPISGHRSVSWYQQTPGQGLQFLFEYFSETQRNKGNFPGRFSGRQFSNSRSEMNVSTLELGDSALYLCASSFGPTAPADTQYFGPGTRLTVL.

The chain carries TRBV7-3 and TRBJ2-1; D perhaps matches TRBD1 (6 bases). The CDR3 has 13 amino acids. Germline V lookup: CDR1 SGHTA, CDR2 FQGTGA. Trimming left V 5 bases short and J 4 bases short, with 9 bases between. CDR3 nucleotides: TGTGCCAGCAGCCAAACAGGGTACAATGAGCAGTTCTTC. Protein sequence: CASSQTGYNEQFF.

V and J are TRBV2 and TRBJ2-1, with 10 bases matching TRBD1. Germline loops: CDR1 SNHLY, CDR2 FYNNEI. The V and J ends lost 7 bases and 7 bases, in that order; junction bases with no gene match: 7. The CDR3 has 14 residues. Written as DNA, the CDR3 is TGTGCCAGCACTGGGGACAGGGGAGTGAATGAGCAGTTCTTC. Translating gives CASTGDRGVNEQFF.

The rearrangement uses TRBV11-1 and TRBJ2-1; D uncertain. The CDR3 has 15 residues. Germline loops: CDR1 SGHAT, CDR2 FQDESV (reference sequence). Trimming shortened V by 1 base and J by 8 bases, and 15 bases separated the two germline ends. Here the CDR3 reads CASSLVFSYVDEQFF. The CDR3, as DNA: TGTGCCAGCAGCTTAGTGTTCAGCTATGTCGATGAGCAGTTCTTC.

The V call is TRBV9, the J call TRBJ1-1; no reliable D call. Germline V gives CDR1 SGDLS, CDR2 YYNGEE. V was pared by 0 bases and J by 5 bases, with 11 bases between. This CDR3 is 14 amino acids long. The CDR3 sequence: CASSVGVVQTEAFF. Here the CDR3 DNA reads TGTGCCAGCAGCGTAGGGGTGGTGCAGACTGAAGCTTTCTTT.

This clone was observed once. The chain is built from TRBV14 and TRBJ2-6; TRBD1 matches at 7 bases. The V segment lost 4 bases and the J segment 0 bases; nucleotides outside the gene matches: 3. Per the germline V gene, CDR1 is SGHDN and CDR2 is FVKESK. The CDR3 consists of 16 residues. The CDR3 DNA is TGTGCCAGCAGCCCTGGGACAGCCTCTGGGGCCAACGTCCTGACTTTC. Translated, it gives CASSPGTASGANVLTF.

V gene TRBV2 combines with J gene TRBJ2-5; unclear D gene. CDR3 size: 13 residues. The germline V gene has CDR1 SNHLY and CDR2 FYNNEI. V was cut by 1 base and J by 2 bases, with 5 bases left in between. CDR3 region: CASSEGIQETQYF. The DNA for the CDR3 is TGTGCCAGCAGTGAAGGCATTCAAGAGACCCAGTACTTC. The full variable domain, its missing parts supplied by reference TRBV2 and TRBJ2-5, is EPEVTQTPSHQVTQMGQEVILRCVPISNHLYFYWYRQILGQKVEFLVSFYNNEISEKSEIFDDQFSVERPDGSNFTLKIRSTKLEDSAMYFCASSEGIQETQYFGPGTRLLVL.

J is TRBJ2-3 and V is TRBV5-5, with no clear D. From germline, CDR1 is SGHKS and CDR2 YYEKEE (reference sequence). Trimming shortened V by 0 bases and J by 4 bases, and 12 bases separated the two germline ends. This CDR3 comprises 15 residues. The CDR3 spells CASSLDPGMADTQYF. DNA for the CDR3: TGTGCCAGCAGCTTGGATCCAGGAATGGCAGATACGCAGTATTTT.

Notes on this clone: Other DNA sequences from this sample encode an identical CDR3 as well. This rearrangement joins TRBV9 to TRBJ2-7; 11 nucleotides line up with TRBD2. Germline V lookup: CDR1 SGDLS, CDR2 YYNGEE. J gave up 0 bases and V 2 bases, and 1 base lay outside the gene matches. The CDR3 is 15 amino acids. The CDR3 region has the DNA TGTGCCAGCAGCGTCGGGACTAGCGGCTCCTACGAGCAGTACTTC. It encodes CASSVGTSGSYEQYF. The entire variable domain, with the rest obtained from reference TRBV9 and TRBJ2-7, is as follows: DSGVTQTPKHLITATGQRVTLRCSPRSGDLSVYWYQQSLDQGLQFLIQYYNGEERAKGNILERFSAQQFPDLHSELNLSSLELGDSALYFCASSVGTSGSYEQYFGPGTRLTVT.

The CDR3, as DNA: TGTGCCAGCAGCCCAAGCGGAGGGCGGGTTAATGAAAAACTGTTTTTT. It specifies CASSPSGGRVNEKLFF. The V call is TRBV7-8, the J call TRBJ1-4; D remains ambiguous. CDR3 length: 16 amino acids. The V end lost 5 bases, the J end lost 4 bases, and 17 bases lay between the germline ends. In germline, CDR1 is SGHVS, CDR2 FQNEAQ.

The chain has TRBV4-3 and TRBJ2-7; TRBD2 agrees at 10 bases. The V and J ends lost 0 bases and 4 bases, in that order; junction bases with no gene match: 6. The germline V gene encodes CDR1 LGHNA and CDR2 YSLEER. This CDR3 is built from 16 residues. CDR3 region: CASSQDLSGGRYEQYF. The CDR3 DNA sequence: TGCGCCAGCAGCCAAGACCTTAGCGGGGGGAGGTACGAGCAGTACTTC.

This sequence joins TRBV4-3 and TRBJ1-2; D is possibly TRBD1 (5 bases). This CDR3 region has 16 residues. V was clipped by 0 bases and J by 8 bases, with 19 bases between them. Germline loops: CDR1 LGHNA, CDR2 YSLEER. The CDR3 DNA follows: TGCGCCAGCAGCCAAGATCAACAGGTAGTATTGATGGGCTACACCTTC. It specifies CASSQDQQVVLMGYTF.

The DNA of the CDR3 is TGCGCCAGCAGCCAAGTTCTGTCCGCTAGCACAGATACGCAGTATTTT. Amino acids: CASSQVLSASTDTQYF. The chain has TRBV4-3 and TRBJ2-3; D uncertain. This CDR3 is built from 16 residues. Trimming shortened V by 1 base and J by 0 bases, and 11 bases separated the two germline ends. Germline V gene data show CDR1 as LGHNA and CDR2 as YSLEER.

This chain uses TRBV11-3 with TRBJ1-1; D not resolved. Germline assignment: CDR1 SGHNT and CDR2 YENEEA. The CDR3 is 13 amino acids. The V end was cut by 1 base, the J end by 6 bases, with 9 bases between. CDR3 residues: CASSLVLGAEAFF. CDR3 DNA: TGTGCCAGCAGCTTAGTTTTGGGCGCTGAAGCTTTCTTT.

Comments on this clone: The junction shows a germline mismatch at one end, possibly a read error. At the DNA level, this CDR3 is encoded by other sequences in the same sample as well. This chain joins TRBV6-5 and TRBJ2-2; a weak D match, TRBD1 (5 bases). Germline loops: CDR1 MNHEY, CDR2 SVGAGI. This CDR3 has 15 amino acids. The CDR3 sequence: CASSYSTDYTGELFF. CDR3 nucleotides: TGTGCTAGCAGTTACTCGACAGATTACACCGGGGAGCTGTTTTTT.

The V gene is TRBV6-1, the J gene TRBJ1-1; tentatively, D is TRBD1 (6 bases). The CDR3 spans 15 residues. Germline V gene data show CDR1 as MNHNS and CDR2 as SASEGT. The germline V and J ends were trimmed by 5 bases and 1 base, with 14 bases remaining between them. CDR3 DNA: TGTGCCAGCAGTATGGTTAGGGGGGCGAACACTGAAGCTTTCTTT. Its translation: CASSMVRGANTEAFF.

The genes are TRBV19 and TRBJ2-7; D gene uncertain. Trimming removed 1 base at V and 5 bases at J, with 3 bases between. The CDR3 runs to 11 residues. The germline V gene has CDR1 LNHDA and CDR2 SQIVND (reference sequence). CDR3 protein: CASSIGNEQYF. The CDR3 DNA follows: TGTGCCAGTAGTATAGGAAACGAGCAGTACTTC.

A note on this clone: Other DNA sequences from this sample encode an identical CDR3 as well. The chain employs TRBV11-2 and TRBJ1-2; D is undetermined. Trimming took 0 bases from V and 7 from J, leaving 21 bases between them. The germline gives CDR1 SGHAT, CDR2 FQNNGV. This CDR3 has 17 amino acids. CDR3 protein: CASSLEFWTPGGSGYTF. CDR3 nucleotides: TGTGCCAGCAGCTTAGAATTTTGGACTCCAGGCGGGTCTGGCTACACCTTC.

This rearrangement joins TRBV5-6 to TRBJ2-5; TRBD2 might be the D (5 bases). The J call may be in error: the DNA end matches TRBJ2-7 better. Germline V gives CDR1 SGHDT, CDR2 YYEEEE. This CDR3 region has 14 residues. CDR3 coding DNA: TGTGCCAGCAGCTTGTTGGGGAGCTCCTACGAGCAGTACTTC. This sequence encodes CASSLLGSSYEQYF.

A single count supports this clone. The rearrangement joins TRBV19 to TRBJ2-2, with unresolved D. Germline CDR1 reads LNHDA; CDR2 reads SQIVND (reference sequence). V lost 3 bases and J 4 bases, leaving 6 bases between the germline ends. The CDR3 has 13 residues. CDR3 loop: CASSIWGTGELFF. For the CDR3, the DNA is TGTGCCAGTAGTATCTGGGGCACCGGGGAGCTGTTTTTT.